The 22 T cell receptor beta chains listed next were all sequenced from one sample in a study of cytomegalovirus exposure and HLA in healthy donors. It was with 60 Vbeta and 13 Jbeta primers that the PCR ran. The protocol was immunoSEQ multiplex PCR, while the TCRdb copy is restricted to in-frame clones and leaves out a portion. Found here are around 99,000 clones, just under 70% of them singletons; the top ten hold about 5.7%. The sample comprised PBMCs. The receptors shown here come from a woman between 70 and 85 years old in good health and CMV-seropositive.

J is TRBJ2-2 and V is TRBV7-3, with 7 bases fitting TRBD1. V shed 5 bases and J 6 bases; nucleotides not matched to a gene: 9. CDR1 and CDR2 (germline): SGHTA, FQGTGA. The CDR3 covers 15 residues. The CDR3 loop reads CASSRTQGIAGELFF. The CDR3 DNA follows: TGTGCCAGCAGCCGTACACAGGGGATTGCCGGGGAGCTGTTTTTT.

The rearrangement links TRBV5-1 to TRBJ1-4; 7 bases match TRBD1. CDR3 size: 16 residues. J lost 3 bases, V lost 0 bases, and 5 bases had no gene match. CDR1 and CDR2 (germline): SGHRS, YFSETQ. CDR3 sequence: CASSLVGTVSNEKLFF. The CDR3 region has the DNA TGCGCCAGCAGCTTGGTTGGGACAGTTTCTAATGAAAAACTGTTTTTT.

This rearrangement joins TRBV10-2 to TRBJ1-1; no reliable D call. The CDR3 is made up of 14 amino acids. The V end was cut by 6 bases, the J end by 4 bases, with 15 bases between. CDR1 is WSHSY, CDR2 SAAADI, per germline. The CDR3 nucleotides read TGCGCCAGCAGAGACCTAGGAGGGAGCACTGAAGCTTTCTTT. This sequence encodes CASRDLGGSTEAFF.

This clone was recorded only once. This chain uses TRBV6-1 with TRBJ2-3, with 7 bases aligning to TRBD1. The V and J ends lost 1 base and 4 bases, in that order; junction bases with no gene match: 2. The CDR3 is 14 residues long. Germline CDR1 MNHNS, CDR2 SASEGT. The CDR3 spells CASSEGQGADTQYF. The CDR3 DNA sequence: TGTGCCAGCAGTGAAGGACAGGGTGCAGATACGCAGTATTTT.

V usage is TRBV20-1 and J usage is TRBJ1-2; D might be TRBD1 (5 bases). In germline, CDR1 is DFQATT, CDR2 SNEGSKA (reference sequence). The length of the CDR3 is 11 residues. CDR3 sequence: CRAVTGSGYTF. The CDR3 bases are TGCAGGGCGGTCACAGGTTCTGGCTACACCTTC.

The chain employs TRBV2 and TRBJ1-5, with D uncertain. The V end lost 3 bases, the J end lost 6 bases, and 9 bases lay between the germline ends. CDR1 and CDR2 from the germline V gene are SNHLY and FYNNEI. The CDR3 runs to 13 residues. Here the CDR3 reads CASSETGSQPQHF. As DNA, the CDR3 is TGTGCCAGCAGTGAGACCGGGAGTCAGCCCCAGCATTTT.

The rearrangement links TRBV7-3 to TRBJ2-3; 15 bases map to TRBD2. The CDR3 consists of 16 residues. After removal of 4 bases from V and 5 bases from J, the junction contained 4 bases not matched to a gene. The germline gives CDR1 SGHTA, CDR2 FQGTGA. The CDR3 DNA follows: TGTGCCAGCAGCTCCGGACTAGCGGGGGGGCTAGATACGCAGTATTTT. Translated, it gives CASSSGLAGGLDTQYF.

J is TRBJ1-1 and V is TRBV6-5; 7 bases fit TRBD1. V shed 4 bases and J 5 bases; nucleotides not matched to a gene: 7. The CDR3 totals 14 residues. Germline V gene sequence: CDR1 MNHEY, CDR2 SVGAGI. CDR3: CASSFQTGRTEAFF. The CDR3 nucleotides read TGTGCCAGCAGTTTTCAGACAGGGAGGACTGAAGCTTTCTTT.

This clone was found a few times. This chain links TRBV2 with TRBJ1-2, with D possibly being TRBD1 (5 bases). The CDR3 contains 14 residues. Germline CDR1 SNHLY, CDR2 FYNNEI. Trimming removed 5 bases at V and 0 bases at J, with 10 bases between. In DNA form, the CDR3 reads TGTGCCAGCAGTTCGGACACCGCTAACTATGGCTACACCTTC. Protein product: CASSSDTANYGYTF. The variable domain in full, with the rest retrieved from reference TRBV2 and TRBJ1-2, is EPEVTQTPSHQVTQMGQEVILRCVPISNHLYFYWYRQILGQKVEFLVSFYNNEISEKSEIFDDQFSVERPDGSNFTLKIRSTKLEDSAMYFCASSSDTANYGYTFGSGTRLTVV.

This chain joins TRBV7-9 and TRBJ2-5; TRBD2 aligns across 11 bases. The V gene end was trimmed by 1 base and the J gene end by 2 bases; junction bases not matched to a gene: 3. CDR1 SEHNR and CDR2 FQNEAQ come from the germline V gene (reference sequence). This CDR3 has 16 amino acids. In nucleotides, the CDR3 is TGTGCCAGCAGCTTAGAGGGGACTAGCGGTCAAGAGACCCAGTACTTC. As protein: CASSLEGTSGQETQYF. The whole variable domain, filled in from reference TRBV7-9 and TRBJ2-5, reads DTGVSQNPRHKITKRGQNVTFRCDPISEHNRLYWYRQTLGQGPEFLTYFQNEAQLEKSRLLSDRFSAERPKGSFSTLEIQRTEQGDSAMYLCASSLEGTSGQETQYFGPGTRLLVL.

V and J are TRBV29-1 and TRBJ1-1, with D tentatively TRBD1 (6 bases). Germline CDR1 SQVTM, CDR2 ANQGSEA. The CDR3 has 17 residues. Trimming pared 8 bases from V and 5 bases from J, leaving 30 bases between. The CDR3: CSSEPQGRGSRRTEAFF. The CDR3 region has the DNA TGCAGCTCCGAACCACAGGGAAGGGGGAGCAGGAGGACTGAAGCTTTCTTT.

This sequence joins TRBV7-2 and TRBJ1-1; D is uncertain. This CDR3 spans 13 amino acids. V lost 1 base to trimming and J lost 7 bases, with 10 bases between them. The germline CDR1 and CDR2 sequences are SGHTA and FQGNSA. DNA for the CDR3: TGTGCCAGCAGCTTAGAAGTACAAGTTGAAGCTTTCTTT. Translated, it gives CASSLEVQVEAFF.

Turning to this clone: Other DNA variants within this sample encode the same CDR3. The gene calls are TRBV18 and TRBJ1-1, with a possible D match to TRBD1 (6 bases). The CDR3 extends over 13 amino acids. Germline values: CDR1 KGHSH, CDR2 LQKENI. Trimming stripped 4 bases from V and 8 bases from J, with 14 bases between. CDR3 nucleotides: TGTGCCAGCTCACGTATCGGACAGTCCGAAGCTTTCTTT. The encoded protein is CASSRIGQSEAFF.

The rearrangement uses TRBV5-6 and TRBJ2-4; TRBD2 matches at 8 bases. The CDR3 spans 15 residues. Germline V CDR1 and CDR2: SGHDT, YYEEEE. Trimming cost V 2 bases and J 9 bases; bases outside gene matches: 10. The CDR3 nucleotides are TGTGCCAGCAGCTTAAGAGCGGGGGCCCCGGGCATTCAGTACTTC. It codes for CASSLRAGAPGIQYF.

V is TRBV6-1 and J is TRBJ2-1, with TRBD2 matching 12 bases. The CDR3 is made up of 15 amino acids. Germline V gene lookup returns CDR1 MNHNS and CDR2 SASEGT. V shed 6 bases and J 5 bases; nucleotides not matched to a gene: 5. The CDR3 nucleotides are TGTGCCAGCAGGCTAGCGGGGGGGCTTAACAATGAGCAGTTCTTC. This encodes CASRLAGGLNNEQFF.

This clone has only one observation. This chain joins TRBV5-1 and TRBJ1-2; weak D call: TRBD1 (6 bases). V was cut by 5 bases and J by 2 bases, with 10 bases left in between. Germline CDR1 is SGHRS and CDR2 is YFSETQ. The CDR3 extends over 13 amino acids. The CDR3 nucleotides are TGCGCCAGCAGACAGGGTGCGAACTATGGCTACACCTTC. Its translation: CASRQGANYGYTF. The variable domain in full, with the rest retrieved from reference TRBV5-1 and TRBJ1-2, is KAGVTQTPRYLIKTRGQQVTLSCSPISGHRSVSWYQQTPGQGLQFLFEYFSETQRNKGNFPGRFSGRQFSNSRSEMNVSTLELGDSALYLCASRQGANYGYTFGSGTRLTVV.

The V call is TRBV11-3, the J call TRBJ1-1, with TRBD1 identical over 7 bases. V shed 5 bases, J shed 3 bases, and the junction held 3 bases outside the gene matches. CDR3 length: 13 amino acids. Germline values: CDR1 SGHNT, CDR2 YENEEA. The chain's CDR3 is CASSPTGDTEAFF. The CDR3 bases are TGTGCCAGCAGCCCCACAGGGGACACTGAAGCTTTCTTT. The full variable domain, completed using reference TRBV11-3 and TRBJ1-1, is EAGVVQSPRYKIIEKKQPVAFWCNPISGHNTLYWYLQNLGQGPELLIRYENEEAVDDSQLPKDRFSAERLKGVDSTLKIQPAELGDSAVYLCASSPTGDTEAFFGQGTRLTVV.

The rearrangement joins TRBV19 to TRBJ2-1, with 8 bases identical to TRBD2. The CDR3 sequence is 12 residues long. The germline CDR1 and CDR2 sequences are LNHDA and SQIVND (reference sequence). After removal of 6 bases from V and 9 bases from J, the junction contained 4 bases not matched to a gene. The chain's CDR3 is CASRTSASEQFF. CDR3 sequence (DNA): TGTGCCAGTAGGACTAGCGCAAGTGAGCAGTTCTTC.

The genes are TRBV12-5 and TRBJ1-5, with D tentatively TRBD1 (6 bases). Per the germline V gene, CDR1 is LGHNT and CDR2 is FRNRAP. Trimming removed 0 bases at V and 4 bases at J, with 13 bases between. CDR3 length: 16 residues. DNA of the CDR3: TGTGCTAGTGGTTTGGTACCAGGGGACTATAATCAGCCCCAGCATTTT. Translation gives CASGLVPGDYNQPQHF.

The DNA for the CDR3 is TGCACCAGCAGCCAAGAACCGGGGGGGACCTACGAGCAGTACTTC. As protein: CTSSQEPGGTYEQYF. The chain has TRBV1 and TRBJ2-7; TRBD2, as called in the table, went unchecked against the DNA. TRBV1 is a known pseudogene. The CDR3 contains 15 residues.

The J gene is TRBJ2-7, the V gene TRBV4-1; 9 nucleotides align to TRBD2. The ends lost 0 bases at V and 3 bases at J; junction bases unmatched: 6. Germline V gives CDR1 MGHRA, CDR2 YSYEKL. The CDR3 runs to 16 residues. CDR3 in DNA: TGCGCCAGCAGCCAAGAGCGGGGACTAGCTGTCTACGAGCAGTACTTC. The encoded protein is CASSQERGLAVYEQYF.

The chain employs TRBV15 and TRBJ1-2; D unresolved. Per the germline V gene, CDR1 is LNHNV and CDR2 is YYDKDF (reference sequence). The CDR3 loop spans 15 amino acids. Trimming removed 1 base from V and 2 bases from J, with 11 bases in between. In DNA, the CDR3 is TGTGCCACCAGCAGAGTTTCTGGAGGGAACTATGGCTACACCTTC. Amino acid sequence: CATSRVSGGNYGYTF.